The present TCR beta chain was sequenced within a study of neoadjuvant anti-PD-1 for oral cavity cancer. The wider study: Patients mostly received three to four biweekly nivolumab doses at 3 mg/kg before surgery. Patients without progression received a fourth nivolumab dose around day 43, then surgical resection on days 50-56.

The table lists this clone with a few counts. Germline assignment: CDR1 SGDLS and CDR2 YYNGEE. V trimming: 0 bases; J trimming: 6 bases; junction bases outside the gene matches: 9. CDR3 length: 16 residues. The assay was immunoSEQ multiplex PCR, and TCRdb's table has in-frame clones only and misses some. The sample contains more than 50,000 clones, around four fifths of which appear only once. Stage II-IVA oral cavity squamous cell carcinoma was new and untreated by systemic or radiation therapy. The rearrangement joins TRBV9 to TRBJ1-2; TRBD1 aligns across 9 bases. Sample: PBMCs, taken before nivolumab (anti-PD-1) treatment. This TCR was sampled from a person aged 40 to 85 with oral cavity squamous cell carcinoma. DNA for the CDR3: TGTGCCAGCAGCGTAGCTTTGGGACAGGGCTTGAATGGCTACACCTTC. Protein product: CASSVALGQGLNGYTF.